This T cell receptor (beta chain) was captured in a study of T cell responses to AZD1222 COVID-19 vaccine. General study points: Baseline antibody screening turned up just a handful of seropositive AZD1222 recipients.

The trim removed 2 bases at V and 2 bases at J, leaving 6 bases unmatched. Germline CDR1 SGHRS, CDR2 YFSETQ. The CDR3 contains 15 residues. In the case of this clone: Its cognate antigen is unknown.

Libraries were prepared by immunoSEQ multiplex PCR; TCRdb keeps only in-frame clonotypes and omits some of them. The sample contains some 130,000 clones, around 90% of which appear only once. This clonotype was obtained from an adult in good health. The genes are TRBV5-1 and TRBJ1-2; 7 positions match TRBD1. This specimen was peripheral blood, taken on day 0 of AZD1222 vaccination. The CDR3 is CASSFTGDINYGYTF. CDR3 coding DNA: TGCGCCAGCAGCTTTACAGGGGATATAAACTATGGCTACACCTTC.